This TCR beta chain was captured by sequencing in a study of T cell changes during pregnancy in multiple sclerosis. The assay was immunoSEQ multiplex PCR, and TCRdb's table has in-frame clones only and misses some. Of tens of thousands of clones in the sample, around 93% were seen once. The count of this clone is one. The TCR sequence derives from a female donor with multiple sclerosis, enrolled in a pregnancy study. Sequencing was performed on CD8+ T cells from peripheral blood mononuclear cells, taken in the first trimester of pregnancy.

The CDR3, as DNA: TGTGCCAGCAGCCATAGCGGGACTTACAATGAGCAGTTCTTC. This gives the protein CASSHSGTYNEQFF. The J gene is TRBJ2-1, the V gene TRBV27; 8 bases are shared with TRBD2. With 6 bases clipped from V and 4 bases from J, the junction kept 5 bases outside the gene matches. CDR3 length: 14 amino acids. CDR1 is MNHEY, CDR2 SMNVEV, per germline (reference sequence).